These T cell receptor beta chains were read from a single sample in a study of OX40 agonist ivuxolimab in advanced cancers. Sequencing used immunoSEQ multiplex PCR; TCRdb keeps in-frame clones, though not all of them. The sample holds 55,000 to 75,000 clones, about nine tenths seen once. Here the sequenced sample was CD4+ or CD8+ T cells sorted from blood, taken in a trial of the OX40 agonist ivuxolimab. The receptors come from an adult with an advanced solid tumor such as melanoma, head and neck, liver or kidney cancer. Each CDR3 is given without its conserved first and last residue. The D gene is left open where the match is weak.

>TRBD1|TRBJ1-5|TRBV4-1
ASSQEVQGAYSNQPQH
>NA|TRBJ2-7|TRBV13
ASSLWGAGYEQY
>NA|TRBJ1-1|TRBV7-9
ASTAIMNTEAF
>NA|TRBJ2-3|TRBV4-3
ASSRDPSDTQY
>NA|TRBJ1-2|TRBV6-6
ASLSPGKEDGYT
>TRBD2|TRBJ2-7|TRBV19
ASSVGLAGGYEQY
>TRBD2|TRBJ2-1|TRBV4-1
ASSQGLAGVNEQF
>TRBD1|TRBJ2-7|TRBV29-1
SVEPSGQGATYEQY
>NA|TRBJ1-5|TRBV15
ATSRDKAMEGQPQH
>NA|TRBJ2-5|TRBV28
ASSLRVGGEETQY
>NA|TRBJ2-5|TRBV9
ASSVLGAGKETQY